This TCR beta chain was sequenced in a study of CD8 T cells in ankylosing spondylitis (dated by TCRdb to 2016 to 2017). Study-level background: The study set out to find disease-linked TCR variants by profiling T cell receptor beta repertoires in ankylosing spondylitis patients and healthy donors. In total, the full study cohort was made up of roughly 100 healthy donors and approximately 27 ankylosing spondylitis patients. Samples of peripheral blood were taken, and for ankylosing spondylitis patients, synovial fluid was collected as well. General study outcomes and caveats: The disease-linked clones had a CD8+ phenotype and were found at relatively low frequencies in peripheral blood. Blood from ankylosing spondylitis patients appeared to be characterized by a TCR beta motif composed of roughly eight highly homologous amino acid variants. The disease-linked clones were reported as significantly enriched in matched synovial fluid samples from ankylosing spondylitis patients. Some motif variants were previously reported in synovial fluid and blood of reactive arthritis patients, suggesting common disease-initiation mechanisms.

Sequenced using an Illumina HiSeq 2500. Quantitative 5'-RACE with molecular barcodes was used to prepare TCR beta libraries. On the authors' methods: A new computational method based on a probabilistic model of VDJ rearrangement was used to identify disease-linked TCR variants. TCRdb itself trimmed the public reads at Q25 with fastp, ran MiXCR and retained productive beta chains. Under each unique CDR3 protein, matching rows form one entry showing the most common genes and DNA. For this entry, the V and J calls and clone size follow TCRdb and not the study's own pipeline. The sample data list approximately 540,000 distinct CDR3 sequences, and roughly 12% of these were observed just once. 6.5% to 7% of the sample is in the top ten clones. Deletion took 1 base off V and 12 bases off J, with a span of 15 bases between the germline ends. The germline V gene (reference sequence) specifies SEHNR as CDR1 and FQNEAQ as CDR2. The CDR3 contains 13 residues, cysteine and phenylalanine counted. Only CDR3 DNA remains: 39 bases, in frame from the first base.

Remarks on this clonotype: No cognate antigen has been identified for it. Nothing much larger sits one base from this clone, and base qualities are not available.

This chain is built from TRBV7-9 and TRBJ1-1, with TRBD1 as a weak D call on 5 bases. Sequencing input: blood, either unsorted or a sorted T cell fraction (not recorded which). The origin of this receptor is a male donor with ankylosing spondylitis. The CDR3 has the sequence CASSLGTLGGPFF. The DNA reads as follows: TGTGCCAGCAGCTTAGGGACCCTCGGGGGACCTTTCTTT.